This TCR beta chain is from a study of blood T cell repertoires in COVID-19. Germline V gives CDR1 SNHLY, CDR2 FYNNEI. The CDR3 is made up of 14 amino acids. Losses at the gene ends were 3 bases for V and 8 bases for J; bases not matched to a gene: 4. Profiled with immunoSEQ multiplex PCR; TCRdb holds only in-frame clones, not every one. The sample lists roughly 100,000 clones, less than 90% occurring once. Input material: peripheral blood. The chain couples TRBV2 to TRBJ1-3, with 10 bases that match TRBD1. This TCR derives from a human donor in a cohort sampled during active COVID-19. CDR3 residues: CASSDRDRGDTIYF. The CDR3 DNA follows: TGTGCCAGCAGTGATCGGGACAGGGGTGACACCATATATTTT.